This T cell receptor (beta chain) was sequenced in a study of identical twins. This clonotype showed up many times. With 6 bases clipped from V and 8 bases from J, the junction kept 10 bases outside the gene matches. CDR1 is DFQATT and CDR2 is SNEGSKA in the germline V gene (reference sequence). The length of the CDR3 is 12 residues. Each CDR3 protein is one row after TCRdb ran MiXCR on the 5' RACE reads. The sample comprises a few hundred thousand distinct CDR3 sequences, approximately 9.6% of which are singletons, and 2.5% to 3.5% rests with the top ten. The data also belong to a second study, concerning yellow fever vaccine responses in identical twins.

This clonotype was sampled from a woman between 18 and 30 years old in good health. The V gene is TRBV20-1, the J gene TRBJ2-7; 7 nucleotides line up with TRBD1. Sample: PBMCs. In DNA, the CDR3 is TGCAGTGCGGGGACAGACCATATGCAGCAGTACTTC. Protein sequence: CSAGTDHMQQYF.